The clone carrying this TCR beta chain occurred a few times. UMIs and a universal primer site were added when TCR cDNA was made by 5'RACE template switching. TCRdb ran MiXCR on the 5' RACE reads and lists one entry per CDR3 protein. Of a few hundred thousand distinct CDR3 sequences in the sample, about 9.9% are singletons; the top ten hold 18%. The source of the sample is a study of T cells after yellow fever vaccination. Germline CDR1 is MNHEY and CDR2 is SMNVEV (reference sequence). V was cut by 5 bases and J by 2 bases, with 10 bases left in between. This CDR3 has 13 amino acids. The clonotype comes from a man aged 18 to 35 who received the YFV17D yellow fever vaccine. The starting material was PBMCs, obtained on the day of the first yellow fever vaccination. V and J are TRBV27 and TRBJ2-7, with D perhaps TRBD1 (6 bases). Written as DNA, the CDR3 is TGTGCCAGCAGTGAGACAGGCACCTACGAGCAGTACGTC. Residues: CASSETGTYEQYV.